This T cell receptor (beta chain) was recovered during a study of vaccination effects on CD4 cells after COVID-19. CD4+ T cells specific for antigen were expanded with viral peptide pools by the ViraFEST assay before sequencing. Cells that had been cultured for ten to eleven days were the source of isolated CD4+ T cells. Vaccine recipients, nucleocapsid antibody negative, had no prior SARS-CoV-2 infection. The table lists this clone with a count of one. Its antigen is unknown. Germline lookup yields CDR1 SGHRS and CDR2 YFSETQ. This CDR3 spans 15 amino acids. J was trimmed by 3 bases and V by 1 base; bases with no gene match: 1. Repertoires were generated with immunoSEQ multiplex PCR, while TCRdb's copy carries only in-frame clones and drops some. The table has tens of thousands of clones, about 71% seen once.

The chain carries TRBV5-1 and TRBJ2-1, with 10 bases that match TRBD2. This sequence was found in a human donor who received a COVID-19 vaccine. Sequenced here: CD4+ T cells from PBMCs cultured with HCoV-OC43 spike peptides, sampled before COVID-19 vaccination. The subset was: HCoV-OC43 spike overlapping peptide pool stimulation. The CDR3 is CASSLSGGDYNEQFF. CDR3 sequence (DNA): TGCGCCAGCAGCTTGAGCGGGGGGGACTACAATGAGCAGTTCTTC.